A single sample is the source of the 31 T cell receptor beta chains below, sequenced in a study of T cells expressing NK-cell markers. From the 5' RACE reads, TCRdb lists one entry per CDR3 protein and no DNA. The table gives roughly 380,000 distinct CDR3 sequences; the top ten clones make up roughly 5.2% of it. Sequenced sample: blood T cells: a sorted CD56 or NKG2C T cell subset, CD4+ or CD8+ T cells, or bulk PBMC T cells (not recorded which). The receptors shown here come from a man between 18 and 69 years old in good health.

The chain's CDR3 is CASSSKGQGANYGYTF. The rearrangement joins TRBV5-1 to TRBJ1-2; no DNA is available, so the TRBD1 call from TCRdb remains unchecked. The V gene's germline CDR1 is SGHRS and CDR2 YFSETQ. CDR3 length: 16 residues.

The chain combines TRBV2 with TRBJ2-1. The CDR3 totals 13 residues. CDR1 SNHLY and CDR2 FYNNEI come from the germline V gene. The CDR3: CASNPLARNEQFF.

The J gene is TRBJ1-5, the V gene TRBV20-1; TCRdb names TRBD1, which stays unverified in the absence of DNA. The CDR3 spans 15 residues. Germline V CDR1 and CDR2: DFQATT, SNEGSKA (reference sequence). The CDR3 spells CSARDSEGGRQPQHF.

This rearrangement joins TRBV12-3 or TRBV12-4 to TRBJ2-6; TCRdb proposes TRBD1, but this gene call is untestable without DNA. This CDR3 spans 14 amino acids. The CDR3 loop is CASSLTGGGPVLTF.

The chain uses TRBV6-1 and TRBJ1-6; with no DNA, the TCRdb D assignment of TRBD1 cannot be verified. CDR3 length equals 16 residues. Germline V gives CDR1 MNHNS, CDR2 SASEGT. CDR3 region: CASGRTGGVKNSPLHF.

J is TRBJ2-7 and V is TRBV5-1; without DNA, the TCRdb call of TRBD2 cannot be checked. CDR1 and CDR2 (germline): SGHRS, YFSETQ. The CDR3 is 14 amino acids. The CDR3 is CASSWSPPSYEQYF.

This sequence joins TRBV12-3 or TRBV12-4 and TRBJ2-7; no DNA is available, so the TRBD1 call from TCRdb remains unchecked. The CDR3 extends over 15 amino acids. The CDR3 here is CASSSRTVSSYEQYF.

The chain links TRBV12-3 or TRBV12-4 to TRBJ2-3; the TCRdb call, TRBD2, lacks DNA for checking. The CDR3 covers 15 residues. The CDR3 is CASSPGLGSTDTQYF.

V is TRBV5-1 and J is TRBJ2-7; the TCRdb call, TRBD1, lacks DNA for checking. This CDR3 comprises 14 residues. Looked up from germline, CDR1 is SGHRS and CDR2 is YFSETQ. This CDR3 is CASSPRQGAYEQYF.

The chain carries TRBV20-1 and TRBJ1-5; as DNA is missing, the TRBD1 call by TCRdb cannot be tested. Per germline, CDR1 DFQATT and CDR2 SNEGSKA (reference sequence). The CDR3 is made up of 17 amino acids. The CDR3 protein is CSARVITGGNSNQPQHF.

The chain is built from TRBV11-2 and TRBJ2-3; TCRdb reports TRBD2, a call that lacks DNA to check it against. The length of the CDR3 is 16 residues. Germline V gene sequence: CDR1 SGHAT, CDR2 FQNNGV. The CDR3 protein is CASSRPSGGNTDTQYF.

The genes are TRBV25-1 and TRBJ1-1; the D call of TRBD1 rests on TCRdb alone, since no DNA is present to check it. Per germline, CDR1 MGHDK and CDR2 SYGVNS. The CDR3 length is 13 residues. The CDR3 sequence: CASSEPGATTAFF. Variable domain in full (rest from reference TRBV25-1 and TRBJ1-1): EADIYQTPRYLVIGTGKKITLECSQTMGHDKMYWYQQDPGMELHLIHYSYGVNSTEKGDLSSESTVSRIRTEHFPLTLESARPSHTSQYLCASSEPGATTAFFGQGTRLTVV.

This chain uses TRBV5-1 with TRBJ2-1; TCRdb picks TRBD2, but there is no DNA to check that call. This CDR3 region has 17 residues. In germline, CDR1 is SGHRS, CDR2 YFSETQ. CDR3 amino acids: CASSPPGLAGGTDEQFF. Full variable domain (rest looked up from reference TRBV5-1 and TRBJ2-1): KAGVTQTPRYLIKTRGQQVTLSCSPISGHRSVSWYQQTPGQGLQFLFEYFSETQRNKGNFPGRFSGRQFSNSRSEMNVSTLELGDSALYLCASSPPGLAGGTDEQFFGPGTRLTVL.

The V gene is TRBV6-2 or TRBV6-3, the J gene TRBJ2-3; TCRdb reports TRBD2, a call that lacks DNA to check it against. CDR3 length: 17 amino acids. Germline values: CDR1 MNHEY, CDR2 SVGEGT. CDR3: CASSGTSGGLLADTQYF.

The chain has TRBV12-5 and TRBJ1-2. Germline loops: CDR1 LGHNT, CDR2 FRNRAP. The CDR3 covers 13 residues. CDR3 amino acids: CASGLDGFYGYTF.

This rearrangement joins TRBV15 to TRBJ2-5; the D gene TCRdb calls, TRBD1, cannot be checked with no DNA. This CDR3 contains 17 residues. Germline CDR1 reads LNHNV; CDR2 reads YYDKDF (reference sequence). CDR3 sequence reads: CATSRVGGGGRQETQYF. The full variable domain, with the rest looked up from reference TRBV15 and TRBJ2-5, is DAMVIQNPRYQVTQFGKPVTLSCSQTLNHNVMYWYQQKSSQAPKLLFHYYDKDFNNEADTPDNFQSRRPNTSFCFLDIRSPGLGDTAMYLCATSRVGGGGRQETQYFGPGTRLLVL.

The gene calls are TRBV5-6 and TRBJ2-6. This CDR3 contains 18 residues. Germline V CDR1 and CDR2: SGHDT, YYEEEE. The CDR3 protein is CASSLSGYPDSGANVLTF.

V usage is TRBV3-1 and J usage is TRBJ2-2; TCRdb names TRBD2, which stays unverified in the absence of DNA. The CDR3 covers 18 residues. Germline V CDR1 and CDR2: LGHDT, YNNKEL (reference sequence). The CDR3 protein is CASSQDMGIAGGTGELFF.

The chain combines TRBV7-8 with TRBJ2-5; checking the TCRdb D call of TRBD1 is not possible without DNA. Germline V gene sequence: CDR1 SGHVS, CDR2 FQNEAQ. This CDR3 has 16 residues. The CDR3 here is CASSLDRVFAQETQYF.

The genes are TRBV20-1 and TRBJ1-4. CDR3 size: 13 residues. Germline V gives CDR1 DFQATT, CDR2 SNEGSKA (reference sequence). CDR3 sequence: CSARHPFNEKLFF.

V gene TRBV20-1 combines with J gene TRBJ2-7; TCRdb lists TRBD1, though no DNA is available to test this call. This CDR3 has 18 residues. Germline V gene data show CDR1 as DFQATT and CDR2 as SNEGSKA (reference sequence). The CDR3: CSASMGGKGGYPPYEQYF.

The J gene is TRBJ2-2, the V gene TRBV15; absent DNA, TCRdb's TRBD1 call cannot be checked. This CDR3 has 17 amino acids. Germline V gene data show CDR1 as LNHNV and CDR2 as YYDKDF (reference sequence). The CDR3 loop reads CATSSHQGALHTGELFF.

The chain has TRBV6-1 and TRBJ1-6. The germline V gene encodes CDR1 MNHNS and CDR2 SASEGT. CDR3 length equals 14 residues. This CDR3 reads CASRPRSSGSPLHF.

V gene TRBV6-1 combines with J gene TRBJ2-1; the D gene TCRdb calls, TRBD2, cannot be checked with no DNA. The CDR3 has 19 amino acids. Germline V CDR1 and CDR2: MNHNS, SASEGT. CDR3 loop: CASSGSSGGVARSYNEQFF.

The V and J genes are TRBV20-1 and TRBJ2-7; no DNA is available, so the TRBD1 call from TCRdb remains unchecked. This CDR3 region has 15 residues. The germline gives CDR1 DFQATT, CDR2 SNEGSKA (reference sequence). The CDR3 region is CSARDGASLSYEQYF.

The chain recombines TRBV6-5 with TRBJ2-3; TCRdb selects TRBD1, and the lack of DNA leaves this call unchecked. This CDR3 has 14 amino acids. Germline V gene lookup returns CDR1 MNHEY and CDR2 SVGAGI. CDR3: CASSFQQGADTQYF.

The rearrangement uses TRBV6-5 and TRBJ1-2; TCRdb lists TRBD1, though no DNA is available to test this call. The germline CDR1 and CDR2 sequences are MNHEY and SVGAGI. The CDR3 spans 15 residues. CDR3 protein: CASSFTKEGADGYTF.

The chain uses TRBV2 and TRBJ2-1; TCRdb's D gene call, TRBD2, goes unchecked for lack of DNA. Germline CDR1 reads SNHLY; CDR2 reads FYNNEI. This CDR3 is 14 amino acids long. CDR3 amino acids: CASSDRAARNEQFF.

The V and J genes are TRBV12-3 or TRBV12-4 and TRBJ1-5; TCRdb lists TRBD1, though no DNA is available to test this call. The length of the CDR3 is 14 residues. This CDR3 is CASTPDRGGQPQHF.

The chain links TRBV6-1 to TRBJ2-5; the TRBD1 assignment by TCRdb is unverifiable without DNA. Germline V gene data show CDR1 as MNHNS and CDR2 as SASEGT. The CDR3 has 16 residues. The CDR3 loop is CASSNPLTGGGETQYF.

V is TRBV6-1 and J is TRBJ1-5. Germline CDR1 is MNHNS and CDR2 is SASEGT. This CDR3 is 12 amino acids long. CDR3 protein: CASISPNQPQHF.